This passage covers 22 T cell receptor beta chains from one sample sequenced in a study of blood T cell repertoires in COVID-19. TCRdb's copy holds only in-frame clones and misses some; the assay was immunoSEQ multiplex PCR. This sample has 68,000 or so clones, with about 74% found just once. The sequenced sample was peripheral blood. These receptors were collected from a human donor in a cohort sampled during active COVID-19.

This CDR3 reads CASRIGDRERGYTF. In DNA, the CDR3 is TGTGCCAGCAGAATAGGGGACAGAGAGCGGGGCTACACCTTC. This chain uses TRBV2 with TRBJ1-2; 7 bases line up with TRBD1. After removal of 6 bases from V and 8 bases from J, the junction contained 12 bases not matched to a gene. This CDR3 region has 14 residues. Germline CDR1 SNHLY, CDR2 FYNNEI.

This chain connects TRBV5-1 to TRBJ2-3, with D possibly being TRBD2 (6 bases). This CDR3 spans 16 amino acids. From germline, CDR1 is SGHRS and CDR2 YFSETQ. Trimming shortened V by 0 bases and J by 3 bases, and 14 bases separated the two germline ends. CDR3 nucleotide sequence: TGCGCCAGCAGCTTGGACGGGCGGGGTTTGACAGATACGCAGTATTTT. This sequence encodes CASSLDGRGLTDTQYF.

This clone was seen just once. The gene calls are TRBV7-2 and TRBJ2-7; 14 positions match TRBD2. Trimming removed 5 bases from V and 5 bases from J; junction bases left unmatched: 11. CDR3 length equals 17 residues. The V gene's germline CDR1 is SGHTA and CDR2 FQGNSA. The chain's CDR3 is CASSPFPGLAGENEQYF. In DNA form, the CDR3 reads TGTGCCAGCAGCCCGTTCCCGGGACTAGCGGGAGAAAACGAGCAGTACTTC.

The V call is TRBV28, the J call TRBJ2-7; 8 bases agree with TRBD2. CDR1 is MDHEN, CDR2 SYDVKM, per germline. The CDR3 contains 20 residues. The J segment lost 2 bases and the V segment lost 6 bases, leaving 24 bases of the junction unmatched. The CDR3 spells CASRGTGNNDLFGRAYEQYF. CDR3 in DNA: TGTGCCAGCAGGGGTACCGGGAACAATGACCTGTTCGGGAGGGCCTACGAGCAGTACTTC.

This clone was found a few times. V gene TRBV19 combines with J gene TRBJ2-5; weak D call: TRBD2 (6 bases). CDR1 LNHDA and CDR2 SQIVND come from the germline V gene (reference sequence). V shed 1 base and J shed 5 bases, with 11 bases lying between them. This CDR3 is built from 14 residues. CDR3 residues: CASSIAGAGETQYF. In nucleotides, the CDR3 is TGTGCCAGTAGTATAGCGGGAGCGGGTGAGACCCAGTACTTC.

V and J are TRBV10-2 and TRBJ2-3; 7 nucleotides line up with TRBD2. Germline CDR1 and CDR2: WSHSY and SAAADI. V was clipped by 5 bases and J by 0 bases; unmatched bases: 2. There are 14 residues in the CDR3. CDR3 sequence (DNA): TGCGCCAGCAGTCCTAGCGGTAGCACAGATACGCAGTATTTT. It translates to CASSPSGSTDTQYF.

The genes are TRBV6-5 and TRBJ2-7; 7 nucleotides line up with TRBD1. Germline V gives CDR1 MNHEY, CDR2 SVGAGI. The CDR3 is 15 residues long. V lost 5 bases and J lost 5; bases outside the gene matches: 12. This chain's CDR3 is CASSTATGSGHEQYF. DNA of the CDR3: TGTGCCAGCAGTACCGCGACAGGGAGTGGCCACGAGCAGTACTTC.

The rearrangement joins TRBV14 to TRBJ1-5; D remains ambiguous. The CDR3 length is 17 residues. V dropped 1 base and J dropped 9 bases, with 22 bases sitting between them. Germline assignment: CDR1 SGHDN and CDR2 FVKESK. The CDR3 reads CASSQGDTRMQSVPQHF. The CDR3 region has the DNA TGTGCCAGCAGCCAAGGTGACACAAGGATGCAATCAGTGCCCCAGCATTTT. The full variable domain, completed using reference TRBV14 and TRBJ1-5, is EAGVTQFPSHSVIEKGQTVTLRCDPISGHDNLYWYRRVMGKEIKFLLHFVKESKQDESGMPNNRFLAERTGGTYSTLKVQPAELEDSGVYFCASSQGDTRMQSVPQHFGDGTRLSIL.

This clone has a single count. The chain links TRBV20-1 to TRBJ2-7; tentative D call: TRBD2 (5 bases). This CDR3 has 13 amino acids. Trimming pared 3 bases from V and 5 bases from J, leaving 14 bases between. Germline values: CDR1 DFQATT, CDR2 SNEGSKA (reference sequence). DNA for the CDR3: TGCAGTGCTAGTCGAGGGAGCAGAAACGAGCAGTACTTC. Its protein product is CSASRGSRNEQYF.

The chain joins TRBV6-5 to TRBJ2-3; perhaps TRBD2 as D (6 bases). V lost 3 bases and J 0 bases, leaving 10 bases between the germline ends. Germline CDR1 and CDR2: MNHEY and SVGAGI. The CDR3 runs to 15 residues. CDR3 sequence (DNA): TGTGCCAGCAGTTATGGGACTCCAAGCACAGATACGCAGTATTTT. Encoded protein: CASSYGTPSTDTQYF.

This clone was seen more than once but under ten times. This chain connects TRBV5-1 to TRBJ1-1; TRBD1 might be the D (5 bases). Germline assignment: CDR1 SGHRS and CDR2 YFSETQ. The CDR3 is 15 residues long. The V gene lost 3 bases and the J gene lost 1 base, with 13 bases spanning the gap. The CDR3 DNA reads as TGCGCCAGCAGCTCGGAGGGGCCTTCGAACACTGAAGCTTTCTTT. It yields the protein CASSSEGPSNTEAFF.

V gene TRBV6-4 combines with J gene TRBJ2-3; 12 bases are a match to TRBD2. This CDR3 has 15 residues. Germline V lookup: CDR1 MRHNA, CDR2 SNTAGT. Trimming removed 7 bases from V and 1 base from J; junction bases left unmatched: 3. In DNA, the CDR3 is TGTGCCAGCAAGAGGACTAGCGGGGGCACAGATACGCAGTATTTT. Translated, it gives CASKRTSGGTDTQYF.

The sample holds a few counts of this clone. The V call is TRBV5-6, the J call TRBJ1-5; D may be TRBD1 (6 bases). Germline CDR1 SGHDT, CDR2 YYEEEE. CDR3 length equals 18 residues. V lost 3 bases and J 0 bases, leaving 19 bases between the germline ends. The CDR3 region has the DNA TGTGCCAGCAGCTCGCCGCCGGGACAATATTATAGCAATCAGCCCCAGCATTTT. Translated: CASSSPPGQYYSNQPQHF.

The chain is built from TRBV11-2 and TRBJ2-7, with D hard to call. Germline V gives CDR1 SGHAT, CDR2 FQNNGV. Trimming stripped 5 bases from V and 7 bases from J, with 9 bases between. This CDR3 has 11 residues. As DNA, the CDR3 is TGTGCCAGCAGCCGAAGCCAAGAGCAGTACTTC. It codes for CASSRSQEQYF. The complete variable domain, with remaining parts taken from reference TRBV11-2 and TRBJ2-7, reads EAGVAQSPRYKIIEKRQSVAFWCNPISGHATLYWYQQILGQGPKLLIQFQNNGVVDDSQLPKDRFSAERLKGVDSTLKIQPAKLEDSAVYLCASSRSQEQYFGPGTRLTVT.

The chain links TRBV2 to TRBJ2-5; no clear D gene. V gave up 5 bases and J gave up 0 bases, with 10 bases separating them. Per germline, CDR1 SNHLY and CDR2 FYNNEI. The CDR3 sequence is 14 residues long. CDR3 bases: TGTGCCAGCAGTCCTCGACTGGACCAAGAGACCCAGTACTTC. Encoded protein: CASSPRLDQETQYF. Based on the CDR3 plus reference TRBV2 and TRBJ2-5, the full variable domain is EPEVTQTPSHQVTQMGQEVILRCVPISNHLYFYWYRQILGQKVEFLVSFYNNEISEKSEIFDDQFSVERPDGSNFTLKIRSTKLEDSAMYFCASSPRLDQETQYFGPGTRLLVL.

The chain joins TRBV3-1 (or the pseudogene TRBV3-2) to TRBJ1-2; D is undetermined. The V and J ends lost 0 bases and 5 bases respectively, with 13 bases between them. Germline CDR1 is LGHDT and CDR2 is YNNKEL (reference sequence). The CDR3 consists of 15 residues. The CDR3 is CASSQDWPEIYGYTF. DNA of the CDR3: TGTGCCAGCAGCCAAGATTGGCCAGAAATATATGGCTACACCTTC.

The V call is TRBV11-3, the J call TRBJ2-1; 9 positions match TRBD2. V dropped 3 bases and J dropped 8; count of bases not matched to a gene: 5. Germline assignment: CDR1 SGHNT and CDR2 YENEEA. There are 14 residues in the CDR3. The CDR3 loop is CASSLGLASDEQFF. CDR3 DNA: TGTGCCAGCAGCTTGGGACTAGCTTCAGATGAGCAGTTCTTC.

The CDR3: CASSEPGRFNEKLFF. The CDR3, as DNA: TGTGCCAGCAGTGAACCCGGCAGGTTTAATGAAAAACTGTTTTTT. V gene TRBV6-1 combines with J gene TRBJ1-4; no definite D call. Trimming stripped 2 bases from V and 4 bases from J, with 11 bases between. The CDR3 runs 15 residues. The germline V gene has CDR1 MNHNS and CDR2 SASEGT.

The V gene is TRBV20-1, the J gene TRBJ1-2; 8 nucleotides line up with TRBD1. V gave up 3 bases and J gave up 4 bases; unmatched junction bases: 13. The CDR3 sequence is 16 residues long. Looked up from germline, CDR1 is DFQATT and CDR2 is SNEGSKA (reference sequence). Here the CDR3 DNA reads TGCAGTGCTAGTTCTTCCCTGACAGGGGCAATCTATGGCTACACCTTC. Residues: CSASSSLTGAIYGYTF.

CDR3 sequence: CASSQVTGPQETQYF. The DNA for the CDR3 is TGTGCCAGCAGCCAGGTGACAGGTCCTCAAGAGACCCAGTACTTC. The chain has TRBV3-1 (or the pseudogene TRBV3-2) and TRBJ2-5, with TRBD1 as a possible D gene (6 bases). Germline-derived CDR1 and CDR2 are LGHDT and YNNKEL (reference sequence). Trimming took off 3 bases at V and 2 bases at J, with 13 bases between the two ends. CDR3 length: 15 amino acids.

In this sample, this clone turned up once. The chain uses TRBV29-1 and TRBJ1-1; 7 nucleotides agree with TRBD1. Germline V lookup: CDR1 SQVTM, CDR2 ANQGSEA. V lost 4 bases and J lost 6; bases outside the gene matches: 14. The CDR3 loop spans 15 amino acids. The CDR3 region has the DNA TGCAGCGTTGGCTTTACAGGGGAACGGGGCGCTGAAGCTTTCTTT. Protein sequence: CSVGFTGERGAEAFF.

This clone was found a few times. The rearrangement links TRBV15 to TRBJ2-5, with TRBD2 matching over 7 bases. This CDR3 comprises 15 residues. Per the germline V gene, CDR1 is LNHNV and CDR2 is YYDKDF (reference sequence). Trimming at V came to 0 bases and at J to 4 bases, leaving 5 bases not matched to a gene. This CDR3 is CATSRDMGGGETQYF. The CDR3 DNA reads TGTGCCACCAGCAGAGATATGGGGGGGGGAGAGACCCAGTACTTC.